Below are 8 T cell receptor beta chains sequenced from a single sample in a study of cytomegalovirus exposure and HLA in healthy donors. It was with 60 Vbeta and 13 Jbeta primers that the PCR ran. Profiling relied on immunoSEQ multiplex PCR, and the TCRdb table lists in-frame clones only, not all of them. The sample holds fewer than 130,000 clones, less than 75% seen once. Sequencing input: PBMCs. These receptors all come from a man aged 40-49 years in good health and CMV-seropositive.

Only a few counts were recorded for this clone. The CDR3 loop reads CSVEDRAGRFSGANVLTF. For the CDR3, the DNA is TGCAGCGTTGAAGATCGAGCGGGTCGCTTCTCTGGGGCCAACGTCCTGACTTTC. V usage is TRBV29-1 and J usage is TRBJ2-6; D perhaps matches TRBD2 (6 bases). Trimming took off 0 bases at V and 0 bases at J, with 15 bases between the two ends. This CDR3 comprises 18 residues. In germline, CDR1 is SQVTM, CDR2 ANQGSEA. The full variable domain, completed using reference TRBV29-1 and TRBJ2-6, is SAVISQKPSRDICQRGTSLTIQCQVDSQVTMMFWYRQQPGQSLTLIATANQGSEATYESGFVIDKFPISRPNLTFSTLTVSNMSPEDSSIYLCSVEDRAGRFSGANVLTFGAGSRLTVL.

The chain is built from TRBV7-6 and TRBJ1-4, with 10 bases that match TRBD1. The V gene end was trimmed by 5 bases and the J gene end by 8 bases; junction bases not matched to a gene: 5. The CDR3 totals 14 residues. CDR1 SGHVS and CDR2 FNYEAQ come from the germline V gene. CDR3 coding DNA: TGTGCCAGCAGCGACGGACAGGGGGACGAAAAACTGTTTTTT. Translation gives CASSDGQGDEKLFF. The entire variable domain, with the rest obtained from reference TRBV7-6 and TRBJ1-4, is as follows: GAGVSQSPRYKVTKRGQDVALRCDPISGHVSLYWYRQALGQGPEFLTYFNYEAQQDKSGLPNDRFSAERPEGSISTLTIQRTEQRDSAMYRCASSDGQGDEKLFFGSGTQLSVL.

The V and J genes are TRBV7-3 and TRBJ1-2; D possibly corresponds to TRBD1 (5 bases). The V gene's germline CDR1 is SGHTA and CDR2 FQGTGA. V lost 4 bases to trimming and J lost 2 bases, with 14 bases between them. CDR3 length: 15 residues. The CDR3 nucleotides read TGTGCCAGCAGCTCCCGCAGGGTCCCCAACTATGGCTACACCTTC. It yields the protein CASSSRRVPNYGYTF.

The chain employs TRBV19 and TRBJ2-7; D perhaps matches TRBD1 (6 bases). Germline lookup yields CDR1 LNHDA and CDR2 SQIVND (reference sequence). The CDR3 is 16 residues long. The V end lost 9 bases, the J end lost 6 bases, and 27 bases lay between the germline ends. Here the CDR3 reads CASVRGIANKRGEQYV. The CDR3 bases are TGTGCCAGCGTCAGGGGAATAGCGAATAAACGCGGCGAGCAGTACGTC.

J is TRBJ2-2 and V is TRBV10-1; 7 positions agree with TRBD2. CDR3 length: 15 amino acids. V dropped 2 bases and J dropped 7; count of bases not matched to a gene: 7. The germline V gene encodes CDR1 WNHNN and CDR2 SYGVQD (reference sequence). The CDR3: CASSETGRRDGELFF. The CDR3 DNA follows: TGCGCCAGCAGTGAGACCGGGAGGCGGGACGGGGAGCTGTTTTTT.

This chain connects TRBV9 to TRBJ2-1, with D possibly matching TRBD2 (5 bases). This CDR3 region has 15 residues. CDR1 and CDR2 from the germline V gene are SGDLS and YYNGEE. Trimming shortened V by 3 bases and J by 0 bases, and 10 bases separated the two germline ends. The CDR3 region has the DNA TGTGCCAGCAGCGGAGCCGGGAACTCCTACAATGAGCAGTTCTTC. This sequence encodes CASSGAGNSYNEQFF.

This chain links TRBV5-1 with TRBJ2-5; 10 nucleotides agree with TRBD2. Germline V lookup: CDR1 SGHRS, CDR2 YFSETQ. The CDR3 consists of 16 residues. With 3 bases clipped from V and 1 base from J, the junction kept 6 bases outside the gene matches. Written as DNA, the CDR3 is TGCGCCAGCAGCTGGGCGGTAGCGGGAGGCCAAGAGACCCAGTACTTC. It yields the protein CASSWAVAGGQETQYF.

This clone was counted a single time. The chain links TRBV7-2 to TRBJ2-3; 10 bases align to TRBD2. CDR3 length: 16 residues. Losses at the gene ends were 2 bases for V and 3 bases for J; bases not matched to a gene: 5. From germline, CDR1 is SGHTA and CDR2 FQGNSA. The chain's CDR3 is CASSLLSGRGTDTQYF. The CDR3 nucleotides read TGTGCCAGCAGCTTACTAAGCGGGAGGGGGACAGATACGCAGTATTTT.